One sample yielded the 25 T cell receptor beta chains listed below, sequenced in a study of cytomegalovirus exposure and HLA in healthy donors. PCR employed 60 Vbeta and 13 Jbeta primers. Some clones are missing from TCRdb's copy, which holds only in-frame ones; the method was immunoSEQ multiplex PCR. The table shows 120,000 or so clones, with 81% occurring only once. The specimen sequenced was PBMCs. These TCRs come from a young man in good health and CMV-seropositive.

This clone was counted a single time. V is TRBV27 and J is TRBJ1-2; 12 nucleotides align to TRBD1. This CDR3 has 16 residues. The germline CDR1 and CDR2 sequences are MNHEY and SMNVEV (reference sequence). V lost 4 bases to trimming and J lost 6 bases; unmatched junction nucleotides: 9. In nucleotides, the CDR3 is TGTGCCAGCAGTTCAGGGGACAGGGGGCTCCGCAATGGCTACACCTTC. It specifies CASSSGDRGLRNGYTF.

The CDR3 DNA reads as TGTGCCAGCAATCCGGTCAGGGAGGGGGTATCCGGGGAGCTGTTTTTT. This sequence encodes CASNPVREGVSGELFF. The rearrangement links TRBV11-2 to TRBJ2-2, with TRBD2 as a possible D gene (7 bases). Germline loops: CDR1 SGHAT, CDR2 FQNNGV. The CDR3 is 16 residues long. Trimming took off 7 bases at V and 6 bases at J, with 21 bases between the two ends. Combining the CDR3 with reference TRBV11-2 and TRBJ2-2 gives the whole variable domain EAGVAQSPRYKIIEKRQSVAFWCNPISGHATLYWYQQILGQGPKLLIQFQNNGVVDDSQLPKDRFSAERLKGVDSTLKIQPAKLEDSAVYLCASNPVREGVSGELFFGEGSRLTVL.

The rearrangement uses TRBV6-5 and TRBJ2-7; D is perhaps TRBD1 (6 bases). V gave up 4 bases and J gave up 6 bases, with 19 bases separating them. In germline, CDR1 is MNHEY, CDR2 SVGAGI. The CDR3 totals 15 residues. CDR3 region: CASSFSPQGGGEQYF. CDR3 nucleotide sequence: TGTGCCAGCAGTTTTTCCCCACAGGGTGGGGGCGAGCAGTACTTC.

This clone occurred once. V is TRBV5-4 and J is TRBJ2-5; tentatively, D is TRBD2 (6 bases). The germline CDR1 and CDR2 sequences are SGHNT and YYREEE (reference sequence). The CDR3 is made up of 17 amino acids. The V end lost 4 bases, the J end lost 1 base, and 20 bases lay between the germline ends. Here the CDR3 reads CASSPEPKRASQETQYF. The DNA for the CDR3 is TGTGCCAGCAGCCCCGAACCGAAGCGGGCGTCCCAAGAGACCCAGTACTTC.

The chain combines TRBV30 with TRBJ1-2; TRBD1 matches at 9 bases. J gave up 8 bases and V 1 base, and 8 bases lay outside the gene matches. CDR3 length equals 14 residues. The germline CDR1 and CDR2 sequences are GTSNPN and SVGIG (reference sequence). The CDR3, as DNA: TGTGCCTGGAGTGCAATGGACAGGGGAAGGGGCTACACCTTC. This gives the protein CAWSAMDRGRGYTF. Variable domain in full (rest from reference TRBV30 and TRBJ1-2): SQTIHQWPATLVQPVGSPLSLECTVEGTSNPNLYWYRQAAGRGLQLLFYSVGIGQISSEVPQNLSASRPQDRQFILSSKKLLLSDSGFYLCAWSAMDRGRGYTFGSGTRLTVV.

V gene TRBV30 combines with J gene TRBJ1-2; D not resolved. Trimming took off 4 bases at V and 7 bases at J, with 16 bases between the two ends. The CDR3 has 13 amino acids. Germline V gene lookup returns CDR1 GTSNPN and CDR2 SVGIG (reference sequence). This CDR3 reads CAWKFPGSSGYTF. In DNA form, the CDR3 reads TGTGCCTGGAAGTTCCCCGGGTCCAGTGGCTACACCTTC.

The chain carries TRBV5-1 and TRBJ1-6; D gene uncertain. The germline V gene has CDR1 SGHRS and CDR2 YFSETQ. The CDR3 extends over 15 amino acids. V was shortened by 0 bases and J by 8 bases, with 12 bases between the two germline ends. The CDR3 region has the DNA TGCGCCAGCAGCTTGGTTAACGGAGGAGATTCACCCCTCCACTTT. It is translated as CASSLVNGGDSPLHF.

In DNA form, the CDR3 reads TGCACCAGCAGCCGTGGGGGGGTCCAATCTGGGGCCAACGTCCTGACTTTC. Encoded protein: CTSSRGGVQSGANVLTF. The chain combines TRBV1 with TRBJ2-6; TRBD2 was called by the table and not checked on the DNA. TRBV1 is a documented pseudogene. The CDR3 has 17 amino acids.

This rearrangement joins TRBV4-1 to TRBJ1-2; D not resolved. The CDR3 contains 15 residues. V lost 4 bases to trimming and J lost 1 base, with 13 bases between them. Germline V CDR1 and CDR2: MGHRA, YSYEKL. CDR3 region: CASSPTAGNNYGYTF. DNA of the CDR3: TGCGCCAGCAGCCCAACGGCGGGGAATAACTATGGCTACACCTTC.

J is TRBJ1-2 and V is TRBV27; the D gene is possibly TRBD1 (5 bases). Germline V lookup: CDR1 MNHEY, CDR2 SMNVEV (reference sequence). V gave up 7 bases and J gave up 8 bases, with 14 bases separating them. This CDR3 is built from 12 residues. The CDR3 DNA follows: TGTGCCAGCACCTCGGGGGGTAACGGCTACACCTTC. It specifies CASTSGGNGYTF.

The rearrangement links TRBV7-8 to TRBJ2-1; D might be TRBD2 (5 bases). Germline CDR1 is SGHVS and CDR2 is FQNEAQ. This CDR3 spans 14 amino acids. Trimming cost V 5 bases and J 5 bases, with 13 bases left between them. The CDR3 reads CASSVSSIHNEQFF. CDR3 in DNA: TGTGCCAGCAGCGTTTCTAGCATCCACAATGAGCAGTTCTTC. Based on the CDR3 plus reference TRBV7-8 and TRBJ2-1, the full variable domain is GAGVSQSPRYKVAKRGQDVALRCDPISGHVSLFWYQQALGQGPEFLTYFQNEAQLDKSGLPSDRFFAERPEGSVSTLKIQRTQQEDSAVYLCASSVSSIHNEQFFGPGTRLTVL.

The V call is TRBV30, the J call TRBJ2-1; D perhaps matches TRBD1 (6 bases). Germline lookup yields CDR1 GTSNPN and CDR2 SVGIG (reference sequence). The CDR3 has 12 residues. Trimming took off 4 bases at V and 8 bases at J, with 12 bases between the two ends. The CDR3 DNA reads TGTGCCTGGACGGCACAGGGCGATGAGCAGTTCTTC. Its protein is CAWTAQGDEQFF.

This chain links TRBV11-2 with TRBJ2-5; 9 bases are shared with TRBD2. With the DNA end fitting TRBJ2-7 better, the J assignment may be wrong. Per germline, CDR1 SGHAT and CDR2 FQNNGV. This CDR3 region has 12 residues. The CDR3 protein is CASRGAGGEQYF. CDR3 DNA sequence: TGTGCCAGCAGGGGAGCGGGAGGCGAGCAGTACTTC.

V usage is TRBV21-1 and J usage is TRBJ1-2. TRBV21-1 constitutes a pseudogene. There are 16 residues in the CDR3. CDR3 sequence: CASSKFSSFGVHGYTF. The CDR3, as DNA: TGTGCCAGCAGCAAATTTAGCTCGTTCGGGGTCCATGGCTACACCTTC.

The chain has TRBV25-1 and TRBJ2-2, with D tentatively TRBD1 (5 bases). V was shortened by 1 base and J by 6 bases, with 15 bases between the two germline ends. This CDR3 region has 16 residues. CDR1 MGHDK and CDR2 SYGVNS come from the germline V gene. The CDR3 loop reads CASSELGQGAAGELFF. DNA for the CDR3: TGTGCCAGCAGTGAATTAGGTCAGGGTGCTGCCGGGGAGCTGTTTTTT.

The rearrangement joins TRBV7-2 to TRBJ1-1; tentatively, D is TRBD1 (5 bases). The CDR3 is made up of 14 amino acids. Germline assignment: CDR1 SGHTA and CDR2 FQGNSA. With 5 bases removed from V and 5 bases from J, the gap between germline ends came to 15 bases. The DNA of the CDR3 is TGTGCCAGCAGCCCCTTATCCAGGGCGACTGAAGCTTTCTTT. Translating it yields CASSPLSRATEAFF. Variable domain in full (rest from reference TRBV7-2 and TRBJ1-1): GAGVSQSPSNKVTEKGKDVELRCDPISGHTALYWYRQSLGQGLEFLIYFQGNSAPDKSGLPSDRFSAERTGGSVSTLTIQRTQQEDSAVYLCASSPLSRATEAFFGQGTRLTVV.

The chain links TRBV7-9 to TRBJ1-6; D is ambiguous. Germline V lookup: CDR1 SEHNR, CDR2 FQNEAQ (reference sequence). V was trimmed by 5 bases and J by 7 bases, leaving 15 bases between them. This CDR3 has 15 amino acids. The CDR3 DNA reads TGTGCCAGCAGCCCCCTCCCGGAGAACAATTCACCCCTCCACTTT. Amino acid sequence: CASSPLPENNSPLHF. The full variable domain, completed using reference TRBV7-9 and TRBJ1-6, is DTGVSQNPRHKITKRGQNVTFRCDPISEHNRLYWYRQTLGQGPEFLTYFQNEAQLEKSRLLSDRFSAERPKGSFSTLEIQRTEQGDSAMYLCASSPLPENNSPLHFGNGTRLTVT.

The chain joins TRBV5-6 to TRBJ2-7; TRBD2 is a possible D gene (6 bases). The germline CDR1 and CDR2 sequences are SGHDT and YYEEEE. This CDR3 is 14 amino acids long. The V gene lost 0 bases and the J gene lost 6 bases, with 13 bases spanning the gap. CDR3 DNA sequence: TGTGCCAGCAGCTTGGGGGGGGACGGCCGCGAGCAGTACTTC. Amino acid sequence: CASSLGGDGREQYF.

J is TRBJ2-1 and V is TRBV19; perhaps TRBD1 as D (5 bases). The CDR3 runs to 14 residues. Trimming stripped 6 bases from V and 6 bases from J, with 15 bases between. Germline V gives CDR1 LNHDA, CDR2 SQIVND (reference sequence). The CDR3 DNA reads as TGTGCCAGTAGCCTGTTTACAGACAGCAATGAGCAGTTCTTC. Residues: CASSLFTDSNEQFF.

The rearrangement uses TRBV11-3 and TRBJ2-5; D unresolved. Germline CDR1 reads SGHNT; CDR2 reads YENEEA. Between the trimmed V and J ends, which lost 0 bases and 2 bases, there was a span of 13 bases. The CDR3 extends over 16 amino acids. The CDR3 bases are TGTGCCAGCAGCTTAGATTCAGTTGGCGGACAAGAGACCCAGTACTTC. Protein: CASSLDSVGGQETQYF.

The rearrangement uses TRBV6-6 and TRBJ2-3; TRBD2 is a possible D gene (5 bases). The CDR3 has 14 residues. Germline V CDR1 and CDR2: MNHNY, SVGAGI (reference sequence). The V end was cut by 2 bases, the J end by 5 bases, with 11 bases between. The CDR3 DNA is TGTGCCAGCAGTTACGCGGGTCGGGAAGATACGCAGTATTTT. It yields the protein CASSYAGREDTQYF.

The chain carries TRBV29-1 and TRBJ2-5, with 13 nucleotides matching TRBD2. The length of the CDR3 is 14 residues. Per the germline V gene, CDR1 is SQVTM and CDR2 is ANQGSEA. The junction had 4 bases not matched to a gene; V was cut back by 5 bases and J by 4 bases. CDR3 sequence reads: CSVRTSGSGETQYF. The DNA for the CDR3 is TGCAGCGTTCGGACTAGCGGGAGTGGAGAGACCCAGTACTTC.

The chain joins TRBV6-5 to TRBJ1-2; a weak D match, TRBD1 (6 bases). This CDR3 contains 14 residues. CDR1 and CDR2 (germline): MNHEY, SVGAGI. Trimming cost V 6 bases and J 4 bases, with 15 bases left between them. The CDR3 loop is CASRRRTEGYGYTF. As DNA, the CDR3 is TGTGCCAGCAGGCGCCGGACAGAAGGCTATGGCTACACCTTC.

V is TRBV29-1 and J is TRBJ2-1; TRBD1 agrees at 9 bases. Looked up from germline, CDR1 is SQVTM and CDR2 is ANQGSEA. With 1 base clipped from V and 3 bases from J, the junction kept 4 bases outside the gene matches. CDR3 length: 15 amino acids. CDR3 sequence (DNA): TGCAGCGTTGAAGGGGGACAGGGACGCTACAATGAGCAGTTCTTC. As protein: CSVEGGQGRYNEQFF.

V usage is TRBV5-1 and J usage is TRBJ2-2; D is ambiguous. Trimming took 3 bases from V and 3 from J, leaving 9 bases between them. The CDR3 loop spans 14 amino acids. CDR1 is SGHRS and CDR2 is YFSETQ in the germline V gene. The CDR3 loop reads CASSSLPHTGELFF. In nucleotides, the CDR3 is TGCGCCAGCAGCTCACTCCCGCACACCGGGGAGCTGTTTTTT.